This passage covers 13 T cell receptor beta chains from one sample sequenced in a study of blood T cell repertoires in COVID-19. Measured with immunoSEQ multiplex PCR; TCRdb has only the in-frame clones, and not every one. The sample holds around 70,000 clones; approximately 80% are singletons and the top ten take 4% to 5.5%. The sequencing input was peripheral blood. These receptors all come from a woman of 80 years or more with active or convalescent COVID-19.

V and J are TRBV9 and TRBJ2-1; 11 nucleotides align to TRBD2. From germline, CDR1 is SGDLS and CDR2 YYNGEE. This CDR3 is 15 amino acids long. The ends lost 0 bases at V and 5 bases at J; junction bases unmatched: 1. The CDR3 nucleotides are TGTGCCAGCAGCGTAGTAGCGGGAGGGCACAATGAGCAGTTCTTC. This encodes CASSVVAGGHNEQFF.

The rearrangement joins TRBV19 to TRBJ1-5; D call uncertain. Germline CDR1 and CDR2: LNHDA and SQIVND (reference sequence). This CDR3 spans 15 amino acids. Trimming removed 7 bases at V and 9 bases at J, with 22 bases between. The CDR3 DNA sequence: TGTGCCAGTACTAAGCGGACCGACTCCTTTTGGCCCCAGCATTTT. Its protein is CASTKRTDSFWPQHF.

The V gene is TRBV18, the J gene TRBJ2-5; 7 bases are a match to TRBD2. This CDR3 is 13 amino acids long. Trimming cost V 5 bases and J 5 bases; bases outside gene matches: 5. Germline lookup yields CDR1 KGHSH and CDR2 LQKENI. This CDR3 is CASSSTSLETQYF. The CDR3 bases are TGTGCCAGCTCATCGACTAGCCTTGAGACCCAGTACTTC.

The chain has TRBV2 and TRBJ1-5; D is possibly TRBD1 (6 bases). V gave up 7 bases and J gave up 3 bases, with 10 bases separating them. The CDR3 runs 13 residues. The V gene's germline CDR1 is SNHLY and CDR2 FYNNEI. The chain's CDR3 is CASNGQYNQPQHF. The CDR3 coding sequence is TGTGCCAGCAACGGACAGTACAATCAGCCCCAGCATTTT.

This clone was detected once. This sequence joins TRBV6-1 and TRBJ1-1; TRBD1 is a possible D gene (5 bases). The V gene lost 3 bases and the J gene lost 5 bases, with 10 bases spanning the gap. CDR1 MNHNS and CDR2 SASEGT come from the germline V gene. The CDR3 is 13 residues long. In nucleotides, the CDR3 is TGTGCCAGCAGTGAGCGGGGGTTGACTGAAGCTTTCTTT. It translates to CASSERGLTEAFF.

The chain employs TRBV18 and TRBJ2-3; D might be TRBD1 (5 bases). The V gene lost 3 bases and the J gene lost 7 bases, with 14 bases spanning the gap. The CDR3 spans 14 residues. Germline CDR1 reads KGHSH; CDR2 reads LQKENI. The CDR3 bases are TGTGCCAGCTCACCCGACTTACAGGCAAATACGCAGTATTTT. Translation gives CASSPDLQANTQYF.

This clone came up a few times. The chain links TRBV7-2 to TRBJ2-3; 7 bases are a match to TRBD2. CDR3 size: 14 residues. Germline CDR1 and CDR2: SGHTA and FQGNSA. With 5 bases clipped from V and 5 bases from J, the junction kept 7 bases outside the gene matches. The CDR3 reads CASSPGRAQDTQYF. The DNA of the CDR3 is TGTGCCAGCAGCCCGGGGAGGGCCCAAGATACGCAGTATTTT.

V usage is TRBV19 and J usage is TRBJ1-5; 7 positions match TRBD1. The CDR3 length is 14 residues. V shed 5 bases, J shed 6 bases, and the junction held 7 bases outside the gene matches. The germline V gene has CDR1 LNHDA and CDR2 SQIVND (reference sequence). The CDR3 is CASSSTGEGQPQHF. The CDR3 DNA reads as TGTGCCAGTAGTTCAACAGGGGAAGGTCAGCCCCAGCATTTT.

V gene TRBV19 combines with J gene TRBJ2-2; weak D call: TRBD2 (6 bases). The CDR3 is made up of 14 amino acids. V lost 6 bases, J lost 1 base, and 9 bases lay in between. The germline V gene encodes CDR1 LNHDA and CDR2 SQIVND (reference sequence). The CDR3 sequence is CASRGGQNTGELFF. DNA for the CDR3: TGTGCCAGTAGGGGGGGTCAGAACACCGGGGAGCTGTTTTTT. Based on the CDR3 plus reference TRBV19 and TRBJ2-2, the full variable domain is DGGITQSPKYLFRKEGQNVTLSCEQNLNHDAMYWYRQDPGQGLRLIYYSQIVNDFQKGDIAEGYSVSREKKESFPLTVTSAQKNPTAFYLCASRGGQNTGELFFGEGSRLTVL.

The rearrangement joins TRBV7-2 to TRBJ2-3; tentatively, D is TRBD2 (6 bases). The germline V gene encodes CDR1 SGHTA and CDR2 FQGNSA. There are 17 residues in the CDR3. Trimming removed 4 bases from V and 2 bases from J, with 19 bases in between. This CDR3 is CASSSGLQTPYTDTQYF. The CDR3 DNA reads TGTGCCAGCAGCTCGGGACTCCAGACGCCCTACACAGATACGCAGTATTTT.

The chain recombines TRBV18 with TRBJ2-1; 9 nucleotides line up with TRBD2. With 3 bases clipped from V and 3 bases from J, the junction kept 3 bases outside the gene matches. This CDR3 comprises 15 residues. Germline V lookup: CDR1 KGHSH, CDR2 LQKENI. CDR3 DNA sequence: TGTGCCAGCTCACCGCGGGAGGGCGGCTACAATGAGCAGTTCTTC. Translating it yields CASSPREGGYNEQFF.

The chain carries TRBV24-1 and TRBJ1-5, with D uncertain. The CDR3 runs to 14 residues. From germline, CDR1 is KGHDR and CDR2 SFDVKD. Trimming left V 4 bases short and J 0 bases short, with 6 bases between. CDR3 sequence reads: CATSDSLSNQPQHF. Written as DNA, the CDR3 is TGTGCCACCAGTGACAGTCTTAGCAATCAGCCCCAGCATTTT.

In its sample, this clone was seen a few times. Here the CDR3 reads CASTRQGGLRGYTF. CDR3 nucleotide sequence: TGTGCCAGCACCCGACAGGGTGGTTTGAGAGGCTACACCTTC. This sequence joins TRBV2 and TRBJ1-2, with 7 bases lining up with TRBD1. The ends lost 7 bases at V and 8 bases at J; junction bases unmatched: 13. CDR3 length: 14 amino acids. Germline V gene sequence: CDR1 SNHLY, CDR2 FYNNEI.